Listed here are 11 T cell receptor beta chains from one sample, sequenced in a study of blood T cell repertoires in COVID-19. Profiled with immunoSEQ multiplex PCR; TCRdb holds only in-frame clones, not every one. The sample carries 75,000 to 90,000 clones, roughly nine tenths recorded once. The source material was peripheral blood. Receptors were obtained from a man aged 45 to 65 with active or convalescent COVID-19.

The table lists this clone with a count of one. The chain joins TRBV5-6 to TRBJ2-1; the match to TRBD1 covers 11 bases. The CDR3 has 15 residues. The germline V gene has CDR1 SGHDT and CDR2 YYEEEE. With V trimmed by 2 bases and J by 6 bases, 4 bases remained unmatched. This CDR3 is CASSLRGTGGNEQFF. The DNA of the CDR3 is TGTGCCAGCAGCTTAAGGGGGACAGGGGGCAATGAGCAGTTCTTC.

V gene TRBV28 combines with J gene TRBJ1-4; 9 nucleotides line up with TRBD1. The junction had 5 bases not matched to a gene; V was cut back by 5 bases and J by 4 bases. Germline CDR1 MDHEN, CDR2 SYDVKM. This CDR3 has 15 residues. The CDR3 nucleotides read TGTGCCAGCAGTGCCCACAGGGGGCATAATGAAAAACTGTTTTTT. Its protein is CASSAHRGHNEKLFF.

This chain links TRBV7-9 with TRBJ1-4; no firm D call. The germline V gene encodes CDR1 SEHNR and CDR2 FQNEAQ (reference sequence). This CDR3 spans 14 amino acids. V was pared by 3 bases and J by 4 bases, with 9 bases between. The CDR3 loop is CASSFAGLNEKLFF. In DNA form, the CDR3 reads TGTGCCAGCAGCTTTGCGGGCCTTAATGAAAAACTGTTTTTT.

The CDR3 loop is CASRGTGGEAFF. CDR3 DNA: TGTGCCAGCAGGGGGACAGGGGGCGAAGCTTTCTTT. The gene calls are TRBV6-4 and TRBJ1-1, with 12 positions matching TRBD1. V lost 6 bases and J lost 8; bases outside the gene matches: 1. This CDR3 contains 12 residues. Germline V CDR1 and CDR2: MRHNA, SNTAGT.

This clone showed up just once. The rearrangement links TRBV28 to TRBJ2-5; TRBD2 aligns across 7 bases. Germline V CDR1 and CDR2: MDHEN, SYDVKM. The CDR3 has 16 amino acids. After removal of 3 bases from V and 1 base from J, the junction contained 8 bases not matched to a gene. In nucleotides, the CDR3 is TGTGCCAGCAGTTTCGGGAGCGGGGCGCTCCAAGAGACCCAGTACTTC. This codes for CASSFGSGALQETQYF.

The J gene is TRBJ2-1, the V gene TRBV19, with 9 bases that match TRBD2. CDR3 size: 17 residues. Germline assignment: CDR1 LNHDA and CDR2 SQIVND (reference sequence). Trimming cost V 7 bases and J 7 bases; bases outside gene matches: 17. The CDR3 region has the DNA TGTGCCAGTACCCCTTTAGTTCGCGGGGGGGAATTTAATGAGCAGTTCTTC. It encodes CASTPLVRGGEFNEQFF.

J is TRBJ1-5 and V is TRBV6-5; 8 bases are a match to TRBD1. There are 15 residues in the CDR3. Germline CDR1 reads MNHEY; CDR2 reads SVGAGI. Unmatched junction bases numbered 6, after V lost 6 bases and J lost 2 bases. The CDR3 reads CASSAGQGGNQPQHF. The DNA for the CDR3 is TGTGCCAGCAGCGCTGGACAGGGAGGCAATCAGCCCCAGCATTTT.

This CDR3 is CASSLVAQGNSPLHF. The CDR3 coding sequence is TGTGCCAGCAGCTTAGTTGCCCAGGGGAATTCACCCCTCCACTTT. This sequence joins TRBV7-6 and TRBJ1-6; a weak D match, TRBD1 (6 bases). The CDR3 is 15 residues long. Germline V lookup: CDR1 SGHVS, CDR2 FNYEAQ. V lost 1 base and J 7 bases, leaving 11 bases between the germline ends.

The chain uses TRBV6-6 and TRBJ2-1; 10 bases are shared with TRBD2. The V gene's germline CDR1 is MNHNY and CDR2 SVGAGI (reference sequence). V lost 6 bases and J lost 7; bases outside the gene matches: 12. This CDR3 is 16 amino acids long. CDR3 in DNA: TGTGCCAGCAGGGTGACTGGTAGCGGGGGGAGTAATGAGCAGTTCTTC. As protein: CASRVTGSGGSNEQFF.

The chain joins TRBV28 to TRBJ1-2; 8 bases agree with TRBD1. Per the germline V gene, CDR1 is MDHEN and CDR2 is SYDVKM. Trimming cost V 2 bases and J 8 bases; bases outside gene matches: 7. The CDR3 covers 14 residues. The CDR3 coding sequence is TGTGCCAGCAGTTTAGGACAGGGTACTCTAGGCTACACCTTC. As protein: CASSLGQGTLGYTF.

The chain recombines TRBV30 with TRBJ1-3, with TRBD1 matching 7 bases. Looked up from germline, CDR1 is GTSNPN and CDR2 is SVGIG (reference sequence). The CDR3 sequence is 15 residues long. With V trimmed by 3 bases and J by 0 bases, 5 bases remained unmatched. This CDR3 is CAWSEGQFSGNTIYF. The CDR3 DNA is TGTGCCTGGAGCGAGGGACAGTTCTCTGGAAACACCATATATTTT.